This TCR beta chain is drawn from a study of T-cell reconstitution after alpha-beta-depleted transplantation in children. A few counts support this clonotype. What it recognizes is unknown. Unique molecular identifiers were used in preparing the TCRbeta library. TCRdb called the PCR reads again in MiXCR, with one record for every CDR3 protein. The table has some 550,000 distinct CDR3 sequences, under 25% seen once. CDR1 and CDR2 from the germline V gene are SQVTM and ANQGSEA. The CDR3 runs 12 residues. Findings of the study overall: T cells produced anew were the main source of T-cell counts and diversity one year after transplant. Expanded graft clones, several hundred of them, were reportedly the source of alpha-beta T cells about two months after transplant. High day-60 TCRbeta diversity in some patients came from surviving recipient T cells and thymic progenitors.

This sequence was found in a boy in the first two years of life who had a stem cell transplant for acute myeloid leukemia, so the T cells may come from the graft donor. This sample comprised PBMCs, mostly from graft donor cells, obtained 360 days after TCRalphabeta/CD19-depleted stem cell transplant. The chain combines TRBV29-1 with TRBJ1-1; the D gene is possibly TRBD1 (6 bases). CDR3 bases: TGCAGTATCGCCGGGACACCCCCTGAAGCTTTCTTT. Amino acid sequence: CSIAGTPPEAFF. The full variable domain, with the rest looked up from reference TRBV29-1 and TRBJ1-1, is SAVISQKPSRDICQRGTSLTIQCQVDSQVTMMFWYRQQPGQSLTLIATANQGSEATYESGFVIDKFPISRPNLTFSTLTVSNMSPEDSSIYLCSIAGTPPEAFFGQGTRLTVV.